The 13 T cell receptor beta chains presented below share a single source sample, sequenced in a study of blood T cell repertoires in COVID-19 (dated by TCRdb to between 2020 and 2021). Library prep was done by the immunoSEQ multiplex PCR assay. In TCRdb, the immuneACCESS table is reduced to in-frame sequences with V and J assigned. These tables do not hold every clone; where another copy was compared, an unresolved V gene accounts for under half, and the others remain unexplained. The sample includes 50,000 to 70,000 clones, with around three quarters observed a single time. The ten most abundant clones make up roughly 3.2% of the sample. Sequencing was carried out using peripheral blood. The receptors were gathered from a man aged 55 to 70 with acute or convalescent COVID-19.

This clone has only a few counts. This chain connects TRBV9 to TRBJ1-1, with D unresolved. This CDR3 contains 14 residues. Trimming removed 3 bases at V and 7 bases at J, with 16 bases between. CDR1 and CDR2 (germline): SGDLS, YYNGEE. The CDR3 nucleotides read TGTGCCAGCAGCGCGAGGGTCCGGGCCCATGAAGCTTTCTTT. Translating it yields CASSARVRAHEAFF.

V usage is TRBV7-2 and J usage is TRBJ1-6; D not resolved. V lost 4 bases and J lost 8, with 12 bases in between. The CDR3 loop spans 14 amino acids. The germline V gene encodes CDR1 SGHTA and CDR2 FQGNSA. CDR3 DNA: TGTGCCAGCAGCTCGCGGGTCTCAGATTCACCCCTCCACTTT. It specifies CASSSRVSDSPLHF.

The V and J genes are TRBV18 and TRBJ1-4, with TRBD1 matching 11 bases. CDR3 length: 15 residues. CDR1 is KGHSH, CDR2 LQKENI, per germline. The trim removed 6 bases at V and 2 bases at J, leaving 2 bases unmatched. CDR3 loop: CASSRTGGTNEKLFF. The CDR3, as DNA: TGTGCCAGCTCGCGGACAGGGGGCACTAATGAAAAACTGTTTTTT.

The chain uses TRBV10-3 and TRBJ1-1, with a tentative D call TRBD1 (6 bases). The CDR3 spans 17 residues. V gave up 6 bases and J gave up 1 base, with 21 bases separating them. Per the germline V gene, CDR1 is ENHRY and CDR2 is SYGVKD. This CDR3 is CAISDPISTGPNTEAFF. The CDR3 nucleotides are TGTGCCATCAGCGACCCCATTTCCACAGGGCCGAACACTGAAGCTTTCTTT.

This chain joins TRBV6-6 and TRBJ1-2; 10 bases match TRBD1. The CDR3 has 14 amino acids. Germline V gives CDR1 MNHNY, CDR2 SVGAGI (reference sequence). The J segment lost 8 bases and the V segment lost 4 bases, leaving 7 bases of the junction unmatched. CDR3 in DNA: TGTGCCAGCAGTTTGGACAGGGGGAACATCGGCTACACCTTC. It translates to CASSLDRGNIGYTF.

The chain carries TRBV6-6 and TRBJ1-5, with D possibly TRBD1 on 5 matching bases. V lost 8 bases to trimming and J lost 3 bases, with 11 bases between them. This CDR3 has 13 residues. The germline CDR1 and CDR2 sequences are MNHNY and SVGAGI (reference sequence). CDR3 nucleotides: TGTGCCAGCGAGGCGGGGACCAATCAGCCCCAGCATTTT. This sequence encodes CASEAGTNQPQHF.

The CDR3 protein is CASSFGQISQETQYF. The CDR3 region has the DNA TGCGCCAGCAGCTTTGGGCAGATCTCACAAGAGACCCAGTACTTC. The V gene is TRBV5-1, the J gene TRBJ2-5, with unresolved D. CDR1 is SGHRS, CDR2 YFSETQ, per germline. With 2 bases removed from V and 2 bases from J, the gap between germline ends came to 13 bases. CDR3 size: 15 residues.

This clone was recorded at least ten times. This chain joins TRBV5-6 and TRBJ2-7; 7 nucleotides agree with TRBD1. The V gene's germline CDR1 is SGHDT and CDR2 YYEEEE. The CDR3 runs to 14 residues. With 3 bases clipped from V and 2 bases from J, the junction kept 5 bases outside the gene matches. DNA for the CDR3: TGTGCCAGCAGCTCATCGGGACAGACCTACGAGCAGTACTTC. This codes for CASSSSGQTYEQYF.

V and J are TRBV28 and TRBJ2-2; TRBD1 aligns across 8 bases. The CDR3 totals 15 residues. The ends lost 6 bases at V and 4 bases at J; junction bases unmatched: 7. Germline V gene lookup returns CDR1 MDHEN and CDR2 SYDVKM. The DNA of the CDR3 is TGTGCCAGCAGCTCGACAGGGGTCCTCACCGGGGAGCTGTTTTTT. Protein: CASSSTGVLTGELFF.

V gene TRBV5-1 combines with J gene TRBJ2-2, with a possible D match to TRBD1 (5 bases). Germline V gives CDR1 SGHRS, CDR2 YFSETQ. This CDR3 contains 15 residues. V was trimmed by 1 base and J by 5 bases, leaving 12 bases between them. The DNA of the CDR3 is TGCGCCAGCAGCTTGTTAGGGGCGCAGACCGGGGAGCTGTTTTTT. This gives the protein CASSLLGAQTGELFF.

The CDR3 protein is CASSTDLTNYEQYF. DNA for the CDR3: TGTGCCAGCAGCACCGACTTGACCAACTACGAGCAGTACTTC. V and J are TRBV5-4 and TRBJ2-7; no clear D. Germline loops: CDR1 SGHNT, CDR2 YYREEE (reference sequence). V gave up 4 bases and J gave up 3 bases, with 14 bases separating them. The CDR3 length is 14 residues. Using reference TRBV5-4 and TRBJ2-7 for the parts outside the CDR3, the full variable domain is ETGVTQSPTHLIKTRGQQVTLRCSSQSGHNTVSWYQQALGQGPQFIFQYYREEENGRGNFPPRFSGLQFPNYSSELNVNALELDDSALYLCASSTDLTNYEQYFGPGTRLTVT.

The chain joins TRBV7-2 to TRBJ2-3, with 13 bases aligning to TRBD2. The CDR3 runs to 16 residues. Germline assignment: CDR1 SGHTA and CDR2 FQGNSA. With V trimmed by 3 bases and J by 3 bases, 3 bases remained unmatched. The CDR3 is CASSFGLAGVTDTQYF. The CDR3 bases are TGTGCCAGCAGCTTTGGACTAGCGGGGGTTACAGATACGCAGTATTTT.

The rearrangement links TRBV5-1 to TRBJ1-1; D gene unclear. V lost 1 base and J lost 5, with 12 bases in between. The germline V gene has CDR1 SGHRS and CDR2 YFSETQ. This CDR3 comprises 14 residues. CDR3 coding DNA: TGCGCCAGCAGCTTGTTGGGAGGAGGGACTGAAGCTTTCTTT. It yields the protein CASSLLGGGTEAFF. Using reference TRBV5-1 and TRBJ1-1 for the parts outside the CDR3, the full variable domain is KAGVTQTPRYLIKTRGQQVTLSCSPISGHRSVSWYQQTPGQGLQFLFEYFSETQRNKGNFPGRFSGRQFSNSRSEMNVSTLELGDSALYLCASSLLGGGTEAFFGQGTRLTVV.